Presented here are 27 T cell receptor beta chains from one specimen sequenced in a study of response to subunit inactivated influenza vaccine. TCRdb passed the RT-PCR reads through MiXCR, listing each CDR3 protein once. The data hold roughly 460,000 distinct CDR3 sequences, with approximately 9.9% observed a single time. Source: PBMCs from blood, taken roughly 45 days after vaccination. Every receptor here comes from a man in his fifties who received an inactivated influenza vaccine.

The rearrangement uses TRBV4-2 and TRBJ2-7; 15 bases align to TRBD2. The CDR3 sequence is 18 residues long. Trimming removed 4 bases from V and 3 bases from J; junction bases left unmatched: 10. Germline loops: CDR1 LGHNA, CDR2 YNFKEQ. The CDR3 region has the DNA TGTGCCAGCAGCCGAGAAGGACTAGCGGGAGGGACGCACTACGAGCAGTACTTC. Amino acids: CASSREGLAGGTHYEQYF.

The J gene is TRBJ1-6, the V gene TRBV5-1, with 8 bases lining up with TRBD1. CDR1 and CDR2 (germline): SGHRS, YFSETQ. Trimming removed 4 bases from V and 8 bases from J; junction bases left unmatched: 5. The CDR3 sequence is 14 residues long. The CDR3: CASSPTGVDSPLHF. The DNA for the CDR3 is TGCGCCAGCAGCCCGACAGGGGTTGATTCACCCCTCCACTTT.

This clonotype has more than one count but fewer than ten. V gene TRBV28 combines with J gene TRBJ1-2; perhaps TRBD1 as D (6 bases). Per germline, CDR1 MDHEN and CDR2 SYDVKM. V was pared by 7 bases and J by 4 bases, with 16 bases between. The CDR3 is 14 residues long. The CDR3 DNA is TGTGCCAGCAACCTGGGGGGGGGCTTCTATGGCTACACCTTC. Protein: CASNLGGGFYGYTF.

This clonotype was counted only a few times. The J gene is TRBJ2-5, the V gene TRBV9; the match to TRBD2 covers 13 bases. This CDR3 spans 16 amino acids. Losses at the gene ends were 0 bases for V and 4 bases for J; bases not matched to a gene: 3. Germline values: CDR1 SGDLS, CDR2 YYNGEE. As DNA, the CDR3 is TGTGCCAGCAGCGTAGGGACTAGCGGGAGCGCAGAGACCCAGTACTTC. Translation: CASSVGTSGSAETQYF.

This clonotype was seen more than once but under ten times. The J gene is TRBJ2-7, the V gene TRBV6-5, with a tentative D call TRBD1 (5 bases). The ends were cut back, 0 bases at V and 3 bases at J, with 12 bases in the middle. This CDR3 is built from 15 residues. Germline CDR1 MNHEY, CDR2 SVGAGI. The CDR3: CASSYSVWGRYEQYF. The CDR3 DNA reads TGTGCCAGCAGTTACTCGGTGTGGGGCCGCTACGAGCAGTACTTC.

The table lists this clonotype with many counts. J is TRBJ1-3 and V is TRBV28; D possibly corresponds to TRBD1 (5 bases). The V gene's germline CDR1 is MDHEN and CDR2 SYDVKM. Trimming shortened V by 4 bases and J by 0 bases, and 13 bases separated the two germline ends. CDR3 length equals 16 residues. CDR3 sequence reads: CASSSLRGPSGNTIYF. CDR3 nucleotide sequence: TGTGCCAGCAGTTCCCTTCGGGGCCCCTCTGGAAACACCATATATTTT.

This clonotype occurred many times. The chain employs TRBV12-3 or TRBV12-4 and TRBJ2-7; 8 nucleotides line up with TRBD1. V shed 5 bases, J shed 4 bases, and the junction held 7 bases outside the gene matches. This CDR3 has 14 residues. CDR3 DNA: TGTGCCAGCAGTCCATGGACAGGGACTTACGAGCAGTACTTC. It yields the protein CASSPWTGTYEQYF.

This clonotype was counted ten times or more. The chain couples TRBV29-1 to TRBJ2-5, with D perhaps TRBD2 (5 bases). In germline, CDR1 is SQVTM, CDR2 ANQGSEA. The CDR3 consists of 13 residues. Trimming took off 0 bases at V and 4 bases at J, with 9 bases between the two ends. CDR3 nucleotide sequence: TGCAGCGTTGAAGAAGTAGGGAGAGAGACCCAGTACTTC. Its translation is CSVEEVGRETQYF.

The sample holds many counts of this clonotype. V is TRBV6-1 and J is TRBJ2-1; TRBD1 agrees at 11 bases. The CDR3 is 13 amino acids. The V segment lost 10 bases and the J segment 3 bases; nucleotides outside the gene matches: 2. Germline CDR1 and CDR2: MNHNS and SASEGT. The CDR3 coding sequence is TGTGCCACAGGGACAGGGGGCTACAATGAGCAGTTCTTC. Translated, it gives CATGTGGYNEQFF.

The chain is built from TRBV24-1 and TRBJ2-2, with 9 bases lining up with TRBD1. V shed 4 bases, J shed 4 bases, and the junction held 6 bases outside the gene matches. CDR3 size: 16 residues. Germline values: CDR1 KGHDR, CDR2 SFDVKD. CDR3 residues: CATSDSGTGRTGELFF. The CDR3 nucleotides are TGTGCCACCAGTGACTCCGGGACAGGGCGCACCGGGGAGCTGTTTTTT.

This clonotype has a handful of counts. This sequence joins TRBV20-1 and TRBJ2-1; 14 bases agree with TRBD2. From germline, CDR1 is DFQATT and CDR2 SNEGSKA (reference sequence). The CDR3 extends over 15 amino acids. Germline trimming cut 3 bases from V and 6 bases from J; bases unmatched to any gene: 4. This CDR3 is CSASSGTSGSNEQFF. The CDR3 nucleotides read TGCAGTGCTAGTTCGGGGACTAGCGGGAGCAATGAGCAGTTCTTC.

This clonotype was seen a handful of times. This chain connects TRBV11-2 to TRBJ2-1; 7 positions match TRBD2. The CDR3 is 16 residues long. Germline-derived CDR1 and CDR2 are SGHAT and FQNNGV. J gave up 3 bases and V 5 bases, and 10 bases lay outside the gene matches. The chain's CDR3 is CASSPLADPLYNEQFF. DNA of the CDR3: TGTGCCAGCAGCCCTCTAGCGGACCCTCTCTACAATGAGCAGTTCTTC.

The J gene is TRBJ2-1, the V gene TRBV30, with a weak D call TRBD1 (5 bases). CDR1 is GTSNPN and CDR2 is SVGIG in the germline V gene (reference sequence). Trimming cost V 0 bases and J 4 bases, with 16 bases left between them. The CDR3 runs to 16 residues. CDR3 nucleotide sequence: TGTGCCTGGAGTGTAAAGTTGACAGTTTCTTACAATGAGCAGTTCTTC. Translated: CAWSVKLTVSYNEQFF.

This clonotype was seen only a few times. V is TRBV20-1 and J is TRBJ2-5; 8 positions agree with TRBD2. The V segment lost 4 bases and the J segment 1 base; nucleotides outside the gene matches: 8. The length of the CDR3 is 15 residues. CDR1 is DFQATT, CDR2 SNEGSKA, per germline (reference sequence). The CDR3 loop reads CSAMPAGRGQETQYF. The CDR3 DNA reads TGCAGTGCTATGCCAGCCGGGAGGGGCCAAGAGACCCAGTACTTC.

This clonotype occurred many times. The chain carries TRBV6-1 and TRBJ1-1; 10 bases match TRBD1. CDR3 length: 14 amino acids. After removal of 4 bases from V and 8 bases from J, the junction contained 7 bases not matched to a gene. CDR1 and CDR2 from the germline V gene are MNHNS and SASEGT. This CDR3 reads CASSGQGAKGEAFF. In DNA form, the CDR3 reads TGTGCCAGCAGTGGACAGGGGGCCAAGGGGGAAGCTTTCTTT.

The chain links TRBV15 to TRBJ2-1; 7 nucleotides agree with TRBD1. From germline, CDR1 is LNHNV and CDR2 YYDKDF (reference sequence). The CDR3 covers 12 residues. The V and J ends lost 8 bases and 4 bases, in that order; junction bases with no gene match: 2. DNA for the CDR3: TGTGCCACCCGGACAGGTTACAATGAGCAGTTCTTC. This gives the protein CATRTGYNEQFF.

The chain uses TRBV12-3 or TRBV12-4 and TRBJ2-3; 11 bases map to TRBD2. The CDR3 runs 15 residues. The ends lost 4 bases at V and 8 bases at J; junction bases unmatched: 8. The DNA for the CDR3 is TGTGCCAGCAGTTCTGGGCTAGCGGGGGGAGGTACGCAGTATTTT. The encoded protein is CASSSGLAGGGTQYF.

This clonotype turned up a few times. The chain recombines TRBV20-1 with TRBJ2-2, with TRBD1 identical over 7 bases. Germline V gene data show CDR1 as DFQATT and CDR2 as SNEGSKA (reference sequence). The trim removed 0 bases at V and 8 bases at J, leaving 12 bases unmatched. This CDR3 spans 16 amino acids. The CDR3 sequence: CSAREKYRGSGGELFF. In DNA, the CDR3 is TGCAGTGCTAGAGAAAAGTACAGGGGCAGTGGGGGGGAGCTGTTTTTT.

This clonotype has at least ten counts. This chain joins TRBV25-1 and TRBJ2-4; D is ambiguous. Germline values: CDR1 MGHDK, CDR2 SYGVNS. CDR3 length equals 13 residues. V was trimmed by 9 bases and J by 3 bases, leaving 12 bases between them. CDR3 in amino acids: CARGGVGKNIQYF. The DNA of the CDR3 is TGTGCCAGAGGTGGGGTAGGCAAAAACATTCAGTACTTC.

The sample holds a few counts of this clonotype. The CDR3 sequence: CASSSTRAVLMNTEAFF. The CDR3 region has the DNA TGTGCCAGCAGTTCCACCCGGGCAGTCCTTATGAACACTGAAGCTTTCTTT. V and J are TRBV6-2 or TRBV6-3 and TRBJ1-1; D ambiguous. The germline CDR1 and CDR2 sequences are MNHEY and SVGEGT. V dropped 4 bases and J dropped 0 bases, with 18 bases sitting between them. The CDR3 length is 17 residues.

This clonotype was seen repeatedly, ten times or more. The chain combines TRBV20-1 with TRBJ2-3; TRBD2 matches at 13 bases. V was pared by 5 bases and J by 4 bases, with 6 bases of the junction left unmatched. The germline gives CDR1 DFQATT, CDR2 SNEGSKA (reference sequence). The CDR3 consists of 15 residues. CDR3 amino acids: CSASRLAGGSDTQYF. CDR3 nucleotide sequence: TGCAGTGCTTCTCGACTAGCGGGAGGTTCAGATACGCAGTATTTT.

The table lists this clonotype with many counts. V gene TRBV12-3 or TRBV12-4 combines with J gene TRBJ2-4, with D unresolved. The CDR3 length is 14 residues. V lost 1 base, J lost 1 base, and 5 bases lay in between. This chain's CDR3 is CASSLGSAKNIQYF. The CDR3, as DNA: TGTGCCAGCAGTTTAGGCAGCGCCAAAAACATTCAGTACTTC.

The DNA of the CDR3 is TGTGCCACCAGCAGACCGAAGTCTGAAGCTTTCTTT. It yields the protein CATSRPKSEAFF. The chain uses TRBV15 and TRBJ1-1; D not certain. Germline V gene data show CDR1 as LNHNV and CDR2 as YYDKDF (reference sequence). Trimming removed 2 bases from V and 6 bases from J, with 7 bases in between. The CDR3 spans 12 residues.

This clonotype showed up many times. CDR3 in amino acids: CASSFRRQGILEKNSPLHF. In nucleotides, the CDR3 is TGTGCCAGCAGCTTCCGCCGACAGGGGATCCTTGAGAAAAATTCACCCCTCCACTTT. This chain connects TRBV7-8 to TRBJ1-6; TRBD1 aligns across 8 bases. V shed 3 bases, J shed 7 bases, and the junction held 17 bases outside the gene matches. Germline V gives CDR1 SGHVS, CDR2 FQNEAQ. This CDR3 has 19 residues.

The CDR3 coding sequence is TGTGCCACCAGTGAACCGGGACAGGGGGTACCTATTCTCCAAGAGACCCAGTACTTC. It codes for CATSEPGQGVPILQETQYF. V gene TRBV24-1 combines with J gene TRBJ2-5, with 11 bases fitting TRBD1. The CDR3 loop spans 19 amino acids. Per the germline V gene, CDR1 is KGHDR and CDR2 is SFDVKD. Trimming took 4 bases from V and 1 from J; bases not matched to a gene: 13.

This clonotype appeared a few times. The V gene is TRBV15, the J gene TRBJ2-6, with 7 bases identical to TRBD2. There are 16 residues in the CDR3. V was pared by 5 bases and J by 4 bases, with 8 bases of the junction left unmatched. Germline CDR1 reads LNHNV; CDR2 reads YYDKDF (reference sequence). CDR3 in amino acids: CATSSQGGIGANVLTF. CDR3 coding DNA: TGTGCCACCAGCTCCCAGGGAGGGATAGGGGCCAACGTCCTGACTTTC.

This clonotype occurred many times. CDR3 protein: CASSDRDRVYYGYTF. In DNA form, the CDR3 reads TGTGCCAGCAGCGACCGGGACAGGGTATACTATGGCTACACCTTC. The chain recombines TRBV7-9 with TRBJ1-2; 9 bases map to TRBD1. Germline V lookup: CDR1 SEHNR, CDR2 FQNEAQ (reference sequence). With 5 bases clipped from V and 3 bases from J, the junction kept 7 bases outside the gene matches. There are 15 residues in the CDR3.